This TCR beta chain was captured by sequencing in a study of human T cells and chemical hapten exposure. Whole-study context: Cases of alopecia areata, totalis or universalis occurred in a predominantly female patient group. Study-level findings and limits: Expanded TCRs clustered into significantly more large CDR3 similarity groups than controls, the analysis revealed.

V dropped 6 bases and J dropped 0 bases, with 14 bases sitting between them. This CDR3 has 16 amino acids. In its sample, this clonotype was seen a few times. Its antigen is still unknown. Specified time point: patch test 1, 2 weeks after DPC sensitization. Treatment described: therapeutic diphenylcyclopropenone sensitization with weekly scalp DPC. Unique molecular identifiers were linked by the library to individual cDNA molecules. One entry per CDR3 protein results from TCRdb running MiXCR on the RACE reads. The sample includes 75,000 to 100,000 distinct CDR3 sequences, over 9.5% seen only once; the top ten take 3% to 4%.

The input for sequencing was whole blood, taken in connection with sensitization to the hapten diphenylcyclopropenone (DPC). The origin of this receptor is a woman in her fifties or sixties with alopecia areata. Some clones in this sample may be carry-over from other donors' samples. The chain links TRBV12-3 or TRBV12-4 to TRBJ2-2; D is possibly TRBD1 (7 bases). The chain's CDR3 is CASRGGGTANTGELFF. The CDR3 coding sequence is TGTGCCAGCAGAGGGGGCGGGACGGCGAACACCGGGGAGCTGTTTTTT.